This T cell receptor delta chain was identified in a study of gamma-delta T cells after stem cell transplantation. TCRdb re-identified clones in the RT-PCR reads via CATT. The table has approximately 3,000 delta-chain clones, around 10% seen once. There are 19 residues in the CDR3. The germline V gene has CDR1 TSWWSYY and CDR2 QGS. V dropped 5 bases and J dropped 10; count of bases not matched to a gene: 25. This clone was seen a few times. The source is a human donor. It is not recorded whose cells these are; they may come from a transplant donor. The sequencing sample was made of gamma-delta T cells. The V and J genes are TRDV1 and TRDJ1, with 10 bases that match TRDD3. CDR3 DNA sequence: TGTGCTCTTGGGACCTCCCGCTTCCTAATTAATCTGGGGGATATAGGACTCATCTTT. Translating gives CALGTSRFLINLGDIGLIF.